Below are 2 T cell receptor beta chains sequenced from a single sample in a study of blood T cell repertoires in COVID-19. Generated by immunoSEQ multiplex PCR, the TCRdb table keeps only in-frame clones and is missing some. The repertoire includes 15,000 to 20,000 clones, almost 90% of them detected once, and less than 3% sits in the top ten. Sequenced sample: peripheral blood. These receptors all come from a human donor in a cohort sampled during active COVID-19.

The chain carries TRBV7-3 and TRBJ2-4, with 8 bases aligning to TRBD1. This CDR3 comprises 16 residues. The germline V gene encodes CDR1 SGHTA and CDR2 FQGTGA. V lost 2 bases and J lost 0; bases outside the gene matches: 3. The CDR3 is CASSLSGGLAKNIQYF. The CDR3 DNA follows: TGTGCCAGCAGCTTATCAGGGGGCCTAGCCAAAAACATTCAGTACTTC.

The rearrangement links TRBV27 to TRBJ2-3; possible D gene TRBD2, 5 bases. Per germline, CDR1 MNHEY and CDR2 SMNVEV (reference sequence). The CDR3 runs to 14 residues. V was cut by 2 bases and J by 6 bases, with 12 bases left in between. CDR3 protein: CASSLRGIHDTQYF. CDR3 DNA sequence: TGTGCCAGCAGTTTACGGGGAATTCACGATACGCAGTATTTT.